Each of the 6 T cell receptor beta chains below was sequenced from the same sample in a study of beta chain features in type 1 diabetes. The study reverse transcribed the entire isolated RNA, so it sequenced expressed TCRB transcripts. The assay was immunoSEQ multiplex PCR, and TCRdb's table has in-frame clones only and misses some. The table records nearly 350,000 clones, 6.5% to 10% of them present only once. The sequenced sample consisted of central memory CD4+ T cells from blood. Every receptor here comes from a woman between 18 and 29 years old in good health.

In its sample, this clone was seen a few times. The chain carries TRBV11-3 and TRBJ2-4, with D perhaps matching TRBD2 (5 bases). CDR3 length: 12 amino acids. V was pared by 3 bases and J by 7 bases, with 7 bases between. Germline CDR1 SGHNT, CDR2 YENEEA. The DNA for the CDR3 is TGTGCCAGCAGCTTTACGGGGAACATTCAGTACTTC. It is translated as CASSFTGNIQYF. Full variable domain (remainder filled in from reference TRBV11-3 and TRBJ2-4): EAGVVQSPRYKIIEKKQPVAFWCNPISGHNTLYWYLQNLGQGPELLIRYENEEAVDDSQLPKDRFSAERLKGVDSTLKIQPAELGDSAVYLCASSFTGNIQYFGAGTRLSVL.

The chain carries TRBV20-1 and TRBJ2-1; the match to TRBD1 covers 7 bases. CDR1 DFQATT and CDR2 SNEGSKA come from the germline V gene (reference sequence). This CDR3 comprises 11 residues. V trimming: 6 bases; J trimming: 9 bases; junction bases outside the gene matches: 5. The CDR3 protein is CSAPRGREQFF. Here the CDR3 DNA reads TGCAGTGCCCCGAGGGGGCGTGAGCAGTTCTTC.

This clone appeared a few times. V usage is TRBV28 and J usage is TRBJ1-1; the D is unclear. There are 16 residues in the CDR3. Germline assignment: CDR1 MDHEN and CDR2 SYDVKM. V lost 3 bases and J lost 6, with 20 bases in between. CDR3 in DNA: TGTGCCAGCAGTTTCGTTAGAGTCGGGAAGCCGGCTGAAGCTTTCTTT. Its protein is CASSFVRVGKPAEAFF.

The rearrangement uses TRBV18 and TRBJ1-5; D remains unclear. CDR1 and CDR2 from the germline V gene are KGHSH and LQKENI. The CDR3 length is 16 residues. Trimming took off 3 bases at V and 5 bases at J, with 17 bases between the two ends. The CDR3 nucleotides are TGTGCCAGCTCACCGCTGGGTTCGGGCATTGATCAGCCCCAGCATTTT. Translated, it gives CASSPLGSGIDQPQHF.

The V and J genes are TRBV5-1 and TRBJ2-5, with 11 bases matching TRBD2. Per germline, CDR1 SGHRS and CDR2 YFSETQ. CDR3 length: 15 amino acids. After removal of 4 bases from V and 1 base from J, the junction contained 3 bases not matched to a gene. The CDR3 sequence: CASSGGTSGQETQYF. As DNA, the CDR3 is TGCGCCAGCAGCGGAGGGACTAGCGGCCAAGAGACCCAGTACTTC.

This clone occurred a few times. V gene TRBV28 combines with J gene TRBJ1-2; D perhaps matches TRBD1 (5 bases). In germline, CDR1 is MDHEN, CDR2 SYDVKM. CDR3 size: 15 residues. V lost 7 bases and J 7 bases, leaving 22 bases between the germline ends. CDR3 in amino acids: CASTMGSGRSAGYTF. Here the CDR3 DNA reads TGTGCCAGCACCATGGGCTCGGGACGGAGCGCTGGCTACACCTTC.